This TCR beta chain originates from a study of blood T cells in healthy people across ages (dated by TCRdb to the mid-2010s). For context, the study as a whole: In model experiments, template switching captured roughly one uniquely barcoded TCR beta cDNA molecule for every two T cells. For two donors (one aged 18 to 30 and one aged 80 or older), the study analyzed two additional independent replicas of 1 million unique cDNA reads from the same blood draw. To avoid experimental bias, donors of different ages were randomly spread across the sequencing lanes. Age-related changes in TCR beta repertoire diversity were measured in the study by deep sequencing normalized with unique cDNA molecular identifiers. Four age groups were formed from the donors: young (average approximately 15 years), middle-aged (approximately 39), aged (62) and long-lived (around 82). Summary of the overall study and its limitations: Compared with the aged group, the long-lived group had more naive CD4+ T cells, fewer expanded clones and increased TCR diversity, suggesting age selection. As age increased, observed TCR beta diversity per million T cells dropped in a roughly linear way, and a significant reduction was already evident by age roughly 36. A strong correlation was found between observed TCR beta diversity and the percentage of naive T cells measured by flow cytometry. Total diversity estimates from one million sequenced T cells were considered lower bounds and underestimates. The CMV infection status of donors was not known, potentially confounding age-related changes in expanded clonotypes. Conclusive comparison of naive and antigen-experienced compartments was prevented by the profiling of bulk unsorted PBMCs.

The library was obtained by 5' RACE. Sequenced using an Illumina HiSeq 2500. A second PCR of roughly 7 to 11 cycles was run with a J-beta primer mix and a sample-barcoded 5' primer. A template-switch 5' adaptor carrying 12 random nucleotides introduced a unique molecular identifier onto each TCR beta cDNA molecule. Each sample yielded at least 2.5 million CDR3-containing paired-end reads. First-strand cDNA synthesis was performed from all RNA using the Mint cDNA synthesis kit, with priming by a TRBC-specific oligonucleotide. All cDNA was treated with uracil-DNA glycosylase and then went through a first 18-cycle PCR with the universal primers M1SS and BC2_uni_R. The paper's processing steps were these. For normalization, 1 million high-quality reads, each with a distinct molecular identifier, were randomly selected from each sample. Instead of being binned into consensus sequences, reads that shared molecular identifiers were thrown out. CDR3 identification, clonotype clustering and error correction used MiTCR with a Q25 quality threshold and the strictest error-elimination algorithm. A nonparametric unseen species model with Euler transformation was used to estimate a lower bound on total TCR beta diversity. Using fastp at Q25 and MiXCR, TCRdb reprocessed the public reads and kept productive beta chains. Rows with one shared CDR3 protein collapse into an entry with the most common genes and DNA. TCRdb's processing, not the study's, gives the V and J calls here. Present in this sample are fewer than 900,000 distinct CDR3 sequences, around 45% of which were seen just once. Clones ranked in the top ten supply 25% to 35% of the sample.

Donors were 30 to 45 systemically healthy Caucasian individuals from Russia aged 6 to 90 years. Each donor gave 8 to 10 milliliters of peripheral blood, collected into EDTA-treated Vacutainer tubes. Ficoll-Paque density-gradient centrifugation was used to isolate PBMCs, with at least 6.5 million obtained per sample. Total RNA, at least 6 micrograms per sample, was extracted from PBMCs with Trizol reagent. The percentages of naive CD45RAhigh/CD27high T cells were determined by flow cytometry on a PBMC aliquot from every donor. With respect to this clonotype: Its recognized antigen is unknown. The record has no base qualities; no much larger clone is one base away.

CDR1 and CDR2, looked up from the germline V gene (reference sequence), are DFQATT and SNEGSKA. Taken from cysteine to phenylalanine, the CDR3 has 15 residues. Only the CDR3 part of the read is kept: 45 bases, read in frame from the first base. The V end gives up 3 bases and the J end 6 bases, leaving 7 bases in the junction not matched to a gene. The chain links TRBV20-1 with TRBJ2-7; 14 middle bases align to TRBD2. The sequenced sample consisted of blood. This TCR was sampled from a woman aged 60-75 years in good health. This receptor carries the CDR3 CSARVTSGRGGEQYF. The bases are TGCAGTGCTAGGGTGACTAGCGGGAGGGGGGGCGAGCAGTACTTC.